A single sample gave rise to the 19 T cell receptor beta chains below, sequenced in a study of immune evolution from preneoplasia to lung adenocarcinoma. Profiling relied on immunoSEQ multiplex PCR, and the TCRdb table lists in-frame clones only, not all of them. The sample shows approximately 7,400 clones, just under 80% of them seen only once. Sequencing was carried out using FFPE adjacent normal lung tissue. The receptors originated from a person aged 70 to 85 with lung adenocarcinoma.

This clone was recorded only once. The chain couples TRBV6-5 to TRBJ2-5; 10 bases map to TRBD2. V lost 6 bases, J lost 4 bases, and 2 bases stayed unmatched. The length of the CDR3 is 13 residues. CDR1 and CDR2 (germline): MNHEY, SVGAGI. The CDR3 region has the DNA TGTGCCAGCAGACTAGCGGGGCCAGAGACCCAGTACTTC. Protein: CASRLAGPETQYF.

The chain joins TRBV27 to TRBJ1-2, with D perhaps matching TRBD1 (6 bases). Germline V gene sequence: CDR1 MNHEY, CDR2 SMNVEV (reference sequence). Trimming pared 4 bases from V and 8 bases from J, leaving 17 bases between. The CDR3 consists of 14 residues. The CDR3 DNA follows: TGTGCCAGCAGTTCCTCGGACAGTTTCGCGGGCTACACCTTC. Translated: CASSSSDSFAGYTF.

A few counts support this clone. Additional DNA sequences in this sample encode the identical CDR3. This chain joins TRBV5-1 and TRBJ2-5, with a possible D match to TRBD1 (6 bases). Germline CDR1 reads SGHRS; CDR2 reads YFSETQ. The CDR3 runs to 14 residues. The V end was cut by 0 bases, the J end by 5 bases, with 11 bases between. The DNA for the CDR3 is TGCGCCAGCAGCTTGGCAGGGGCGTACGAGACCCAGTACTTC. Its translation is CASSLAGAYETQYF.

This clone turned up a few times. J is TRBJ2-7 and V is TRBV30; unclear D gene. V lost 0 bases to trimming and J lost 6 bases, with 9 bases between them. CDR3 length equals 12 residues. The V gene's germline CDR1 is GTSNPN and CDR2 SVGIG (reference sequence). CDR3 sequence (DNA): TGTGCCTGGAGTGTAGTCCAATCCGAGCAGTACTTC. Its protein is CAWSVVQSEQYF.

The chain has TRBV7-8 and TRBJ1-1; D unresolved. Trimming stripped 5 bases from V and 0 bases from J, with 10 bases between. The CDR3 has 14 amino acids. Germline V gene sequence: CDR1 SGHVS, CDR2 FQNEAQ. In nucleotides, the CDR3 is TGTGCCAGCAGCCCAAGGACGGTGAACACTGAAGCTTTCTTT. This gives the protein CASSPRTVNTEAFF.

The chain employs TRBV7-2 and TRBJ1-3; D might be TRBD1 (5 bases). Trimming left V 4 bases short and J 0 bases short, with 10 bases between. Germline-derived CDR1 and CDR2 are SGHTA and FQGNSA. The CDR3 runs to 15 residues. The DNA for the CDR3 is TGTGCCAGCAGCTCGGGACGCTTCTCTGGAAACACCATATATTTT. Translation gives CASSSGRFSGNTIYF. Full variable domain (rest looked up from reference TRBV7-2 and TRBJ1-3): GAGVSQSPSNKVTEKGKDVELRCDPISGHTALYWYRQSLGQGLEFLIYFQGNSAPDKSGLPSDRFSAERTGGSVSTLTIQRTQQEDSAVYLCASSSGRFSGNTIYFGEGSWLTVV.

The rearrangement uses TRBV7-2 and TRBJ1-2; the D is unclear. This CDR3 has 15 amino acids. Per germline, CDR1 SGHTA and CDR2 FQGNSA. Trimming shortened V by 1 base and J by 3 bases, and 12 bases separated the two germline ends. CDR3 sequence: CASSLVVRSDYGYTF. CDR3 nucleotides: TGTGCCAGCAGCTTAGTTGTCAGATCAGACTATGGCTACACCTTC.

The CDR3 coding sequence is TGTGCCAGCTCACCACTGGCCGGTAGCACAGATACGCAGTATTTT. It yields the protein CASSPLAGSTDTQYF. This sequence joins TRBV18 and TRBJ2-3; D call uncertain. CDR3 size: 15 residues. V gave up 1 base and J gave up 0 bases, with 8 bases separating them. The V gene's germline CDR1 is KGHSH and CDR2 LQKENI.

J is TRBJ1-6 and V is TRBV7-3; D is perhaps TRBD1 (5 bases). This CDR3 has 15 amino acids. V lost 2 bases and J lost 7, with 12 bases in between. The germline V gene has CDR1 SGHTA and CDR2 FQGTGA. The CDR3 loop reads CASSLGGNRNSPLHF. The CDR3 nucleotides read TGTGCCAGCAGCTTAGGGGGGAATCGCAATTCACCCCTCCACTTT.

In nucleotides, the CDR3 is TGTGCCAGCAGCCCACGGCCCGGACAAGACACTGAAGCTTTCTTT. It specifies CASSPRPGQDTEAFF. The V gene is TRBV5-4, the J gene TRBJ1-1, with D maybe TRBD1 (5 bases). Looked up from germline, CDR1 is SGHNT and CDR2 is YYREEE (reference sequence). The ends were cut back, 4 bases at V and 3 bases at J, with 16 bases in the middle. This CDR3 comprises 15 residues. Complete variable domain (other parts from reference TRBV5-4 and TRBJ1-1): ETGVTQSPTHLIKTRGQQVTLRCSSQSGHNTVSWYQQALGQGPQFIFQYYREEENGRGNFPPRFSGLQFPNYSSELNVNALELDDSALYLCASSPRPGQDTEAFFGQGTRLTVV.

The genes are TRBV28 and TRBJ2-7; 8 nucleotides match TRBD2. The CDR3 sequence is 15 residues long. Losses at the gene ends were 2 bases for V and 0 bases for J; bases not matched to a gene: 3. Germline values: CDR1 MDHEN, CDR2 SYDVKM. CDR3 residues: CASSLAGGYSYEQYF. In DNA form, the CDR3 reads TGTGCCAGCAGTTTAGCGGGGGGTTACTCCTACGAGCAGTACTTC.

This clone is judged large. The rearrangement uses TRBV10-1 and TRBJ2-2; 7 bases align to TRBD1. This CDR3 is built from 13 residues. In germline, CDR1 is WNHNN, CDR2 SYGVQD (reference sequence). V was clipped by 4 bases and J by 6 bases; unmatched bases: 2. The CDR3 DNA sequence: TGCGCCAGCAGTGTCGGACAGGCCGGGGAGCTGTTTTTT. This sequence encodes CASSVGQAGELFF.

The genes are TRBV28 and TRBJ2-5, with 7 positions matching TRBD1. The CDR3 totals 14 residues. Germline CDR1 is MDHEN and CDR2 is SYDVKM. With 8 bases clipped from V and 1 base from J, the junction kept 7 bases outside the gene matches. The CDR3 sequence is CASGPGQAQETQYF. The CDR3, as DNA: TGTGCCAGCGGCCCAGGACAGGCCCAAGAGACCCAGTACTTC.

V is TRBV4-1 and J is TRBJ1-2; TRBD1 is a possible D gene (5 bases). Germline V gene sequence: CDR1 MGHRA, CDR2 YSYEKL. V was shortened by 0 bases and J by 5 bases, with 22 bases between the two germline ends. The CDR3 contains 18 residues. The CDR3 loop is CASSQDGGASLPRYGYTF. CDR3 in DNA: TGCGCCAGCAGCCAAGATGGTGGGGCATCTCTTCCTAGGTATGGCTACACCTTC.

The chain links TRBV30 to TRBJ1-2; no definite D call. V was cut by 0 bases and J by 4 bases, with 3 bases left in between. Germline-derived CDR1 and CDR2 are GTSNPN and SVGIG (reference sequence). This CDR3 has 11 amino acids. The CDR3 bases are TGTGCCTGGAGTGTGGGCTATGGCTACACCTTC. This encodes CAWSVGYGYTF.

A note on this clone: The junction differs from germline at one of its ends, possibly a read error. The chain carries TRBV2 and TRBJ2-7; D unclear. This CDR3 has 11 amino acids. Per germline, CDR1 SNHLY and CDR2 FYNNEI. The CDR3 bases are TGTGCCAGCAGTGAAGTGGCAATCACTACCTTC. Its translation is CASSEVAITTF.

CDR3 region: CAISEEGRASYEQYF. The CDR3 region has the DNA TGTGCCATCAGTGAGGAGGGCAGGGCTTCCTACGAGCAGTACTTC. The chain uses TRBV10-3 and TRBJ2-7; the D call may be TRBD1 or TRBD2 (5 bases each). V shed 2 bases and J shed 1 base, with 12 bases lying between them. The germline gives CDR1 ENHRY, CDR2 SYGVKD. The CDR3 runs to 15 residues.

This clone was detected a few times. CDR3 loop: CASSDRESSYEQYF. The CDR3 DNA reads as TGCGCCTCCTCCGACCGGGAAAGCTCCTACGAGCAGTACTTC. The genes are TRBV5-1 and TRBJ2-7, with D possibly matching TRBD2 (5 bases). Germline V gene data show CDR1 as SGHRS and CDR2 as YFSETQ. The V end lost 10 bases, the J end lost 0 bases, and 17 bases lay between the germline ends. This CDR3 is built from 14 residues.

The chain uses TRBV29-1 and TRBJ2-2; 8 nucleotides agree with TRBD1. CDR1 and CDR2 (germline): SQVTM, ANQGSEA. This CDR3 comprises 14 residues. Unmatched junction bases numbered 9, after V lost 6 bases and J lost 6 bases. CDR3 region: CSVQGAIKAGELFF. The CDR3 DNA reads as TGCAGCGTCCAGGGGGCTATCAAGGCCGGGGAGCTGTTTTTT.